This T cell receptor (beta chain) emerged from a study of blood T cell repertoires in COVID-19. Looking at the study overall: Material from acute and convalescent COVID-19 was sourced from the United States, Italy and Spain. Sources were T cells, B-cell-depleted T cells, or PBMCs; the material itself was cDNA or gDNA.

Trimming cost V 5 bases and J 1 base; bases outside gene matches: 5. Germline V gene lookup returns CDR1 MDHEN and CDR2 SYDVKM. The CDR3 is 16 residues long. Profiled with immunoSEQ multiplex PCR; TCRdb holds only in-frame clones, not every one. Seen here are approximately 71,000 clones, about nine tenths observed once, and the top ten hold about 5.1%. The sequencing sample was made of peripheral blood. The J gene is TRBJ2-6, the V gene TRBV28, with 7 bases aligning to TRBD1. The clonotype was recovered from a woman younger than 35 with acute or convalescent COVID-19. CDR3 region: CASSRDRPSGANVLTF. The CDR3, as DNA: TGTGCCAGCAGTCGGGACAGACCATCTGGGGCCAACGTCCTGACTTTC.